A single sample is the source of the 8 T cell receptor beta chains below, sequenced in a study of tumor-infiltrating lymphocytes in primary liver carcinoma. Investigators took RNA and DNA out together from about 20-30 mg of unsorted bulk tissue. Constant-region priming of about 520 ng total RNA yielded TCR beta cDNA. Libraries covering TCR beta were generated through three nested multiplex PCR rounds (using a slightly modified ARM-PCR). The study ran its first two PCR rounds for around 10 cycles each, using TRBV1-TRBV30 forward primers and a C-beta reverse primer. A single record per CDR3 protein comes from TCRdb applying MiXCR to the multiplex PCR reads. The sample consists of more than 60,000 distinct CDR3 sequences, 55% to 75% of them appearing once. Sequenced material: liver tumor tissue from sampling region 4. The subset was: tumor region T4, right-lateral pole. The receptors come from a man aged 40-55 years with primary liver carcinoma and hepatitis B virus infection.

About this clonotype: It is likely a read error, because the conserved phenylalanine at the end of the CDR3 is missing. The genes are TRBV11-2 and TRBJ2-7; weak D call: TRBD2 (5 bases). Germline assignment: CDR1 SGHAT and CDR2 FQNNGV. This CDR3 has 14 amino acids. CDR3 coding DNA: TGTGCCAGCCGCTTAACCGAGGGAGCCTACAAGCAGTACTTA. Protein: CASRLTEGAYKQYL.

Points on this clonotype: A read error may account for a junction end that differs from germline. The chain uses TRBV18 and TRBJ1-1, with 7 positions matching TRBD1. CDR1 and CDR2 from the germline V gene are KGHSH and LQKENI. This CDR3 comprises 14 residues. CDR3 DNA sequence: TGTACCAGCTCCGCGGACAGGTCGAACACTGAAGCTTTCTTT. This translates into CTSSADRSNTEAFF.

As for this clonotype: As the CDR3 is not closed by the conserved phenylalanine or tryptophan, this likely results from a read error. The chain links TRBV11-2 to TRBJ2-2; D is possibly TRBD2 (5 bases). This CDR3 is 17 amino acids long. Deletions cut 3 bases from V and 4 bases from J, with 18 bases between. Germline V gene data show CDR1 as SGHAT and CDR2 as FQNNGV. The CDR3 here is CASSFDRDGVGTGELFL. CDR3 bases: TGTGCCAGCAGCTTTGATCGTGACGGGGTCGGCACCGGGGAGCTGTTTTTA.

In regard to this clonotype: Germline and junction disagree at one end, which may indicate a read error. The chain joins TRBV7-2 to TRBJ2-3; TRBD1 agrees at 7 bases. This CDR3 spans 14 amino acids. CDR1 and CDR2 (germline): SGHTA, FQGNSA. CDR3 nucleotides: TGTGCCAGTAGCTTAACAGGGGACACAGATACGCAGTATTTT. Translation: CASSLTGDTDTQYF.

This clonotype has a single count. Relative to the germline gene, one junction end is altered; a read error may explain this. The V gene is TRBV6-1, the J gene TRBJ1-5; perhaps TRBD1 as D (6 bases). The CDR3 extends over 15 amino acids. Germline V gene data show CDR1 as MNHNS and CDR2 as SASEGT. CDR3 loop: CASSDGTRGYQPQHF. The CDR3 DNA reads as TGTGCCAGCAGTGACGGGACAAGGGGGTATCAGCCCCAACATTTT.

For this clonotype: One end of the junction does not line up with germline, which may come from a read error. The chain has TRBV29-1 and TRBJ2-7; D is uncertain. Germline CDR1 SQVTM, CDR2 ANQGSEA. This CDR3 has 14 residues. CDR3: CSTTVAMGMYEQYF. CDR3 nucleotide sequence: TGCAGCACTACTGTGGCCATGGGGATGTACGAGCAGTATTTC.

The chain joins TRBV6-6 to TRBJ2-1; D call uncertain. Germline values: CDR1 MNHNY, CDR2 SVGAGI (reference sequence). The CDR3 spans 13 residues. CDR3 region: CGSSSPSYNEQFF. In DNA, the CDR3 is TGTGGCAGTAGTTCCCCCTCCTACAATGAGCAGTTCTTC.

Notes on this clonotype: The CDR3 carries no conserved terminal phenylalanine or tryptophan, so it likely arises from a read error. This chain uses TRBV12-3 or TRBV12-4 with TRBJ2-1; no reliable D call. This CDR3 has 16 residues. As DNA, the CDR3 is TGTGCCGGCAGCTCCCCGACTCCGAGCTCCTACAATGAGCAGTTCTCC. It encodes CAGSSPTPSSYNEQFS.